The 32 T cell receptor beta chains in this list originate from one sample, sequenced in a study of blood T cell repertoires in COVID-19. Assay: immunoSEQ multiplex PCR; the TCRdb copy retains only in-frame clones and omits some. Of just over 350,000 clones listed, around 88% are singletons. Source material: peripheral blood. These receptors were obtained from a woman aged 55-75 years with COVID-19, enrolled during active disease.

This sequence joins TRBV7-3 and TRBJ2-2; TRBD1 might be the D (6 bases). The V gene's germline CDR1 is SGHTA and CDR2 FQGTGA. Trimming cost V 5 bases and J 7 bases, with 11 bases left between them. This CDR3 region has 13 residues. The CDR3 is CASSTTGSGELFF. The CDR3 DNA is TGTGCCAGCAGCACCACAGGGAGCGGGGAGCTGTTTTTT.

Turning to this clone: The sample has other DNA sequences that encode this CDR3 too. This chain uses TRBV30 with TRBJ1-5; a possible D gene is TRBD1 (5 bases). This CDR3 is built from 13 residues. CDR1 and CDR2 (germline): GTSNPN, SVGIG (reference sequence). Between the trimmed V and J ends, which lost 1 base and 1 base, there was a span of 5 bases. The CDR3 loop is CAWSGGSNQPQHF. The CDR3, as DNA: TGTGCCTGGAGTGGGGGCAGCAATCAGCCCCAGCATTTT.

The rearrangement links TRBV10-3 to TRBJ2-7; the match to TRBD2 covers 10 bases. The CDR3 consists of 14 residues. The ends lost 6 bases at V and 2 bases at J; junction bases unmatched: 4. The germline V gene has CDR1 ENHRY and CDR2 SYGVKD. CDR3 loop: CAIRRTSGAYEQYF. DNA of the CDR3: TGTGCCATCAGGAGAACTAGCGGGGCCTACGAGCAGTACTTC.

The chain joins TRBV24-1 to TRBJ1-5; 7 nucleotides align to TRBD1. J was trimmed by 0 bases and V by 4 bases; bases with no gene match: 14. CDR3 size: 19 residues. Germline CDR1 reads KGHDR; CDR2 reads SFDVKD. Here the CDR3 reads CATSEDKQGFPYSNQPQHF. CDR3 bases: TGTGCCACCAGTGAGGACAAACAGGGGTTTCCTTATAGCAATCAGCCCCAGCATTTT.

The chain has TRBV7-2 and TRBJ2-5; 7 bases align to TRBD2. The junction had 5 bases not matched to a gene; V was cut back by 6 bases and J by 1 base. Germline values: CDR1 SGHTA, CDR2 FQGNSA. The CDR3 totals 14 residues. CDR3 in DNA: TGTGCCAGCAGGGCGCGGGGGATCCAAGAGACCCAGTACTTC. Protein product: CASRARGIQETQYF.

This rearrangement joins TRBV6-6 to TRBJ1-6; 9 nucleotides agree with TRBD1. The trim removed 5 bases at V and 9 bases at J, leaving 14 bases unmatched. The CDR3 contains 17 residues. The germline gives CDR1 MNHNY, CDR2 SVGAGI (reference sequence). The CDR3 DNA reads TGTGCCAGCAGTCCCCGATCTTCGGGACAGGGTTTTTCACCCCTCCACTTT. Protein sequence: CASSPRSSGQGFSPLHF.

This chain links TRBV7-2 with TRBJ2-5, with unresolved D. Germline V gene data show CDR1 as SGHTA and CDR2 as FQGNSA. Trimming took 5 bases from V and 5 from J, leaving 6 bases between them. The CDR3 length is 11 residues. CDR3 bases: TGTGCCAGCAGCCCTCAGGAGACCCAGTACTTC. This gives the protein CASSPQETQYF.

This clone came up once. This chain joins TRBV7-3 and TRBJ2-2; 7 bases are shared with TRBD1. This CDR3 comprises 14 residues. Germline-derived CDR1 and CDR2 are SGHTA and FQGTGA. The ends lost 5 bases at V and 6 bases at J; junction bases unmatched: 6. The CDR3 coding sequence is TGTGCCAGCAGCCTAAGTGACAGGGCCGGGGAGCTGTTTTTT. Encoded protein: CASSLSDRAGELFF.

The V call is TRBV7-3, the J call TRBJ2-1, with a possible D match to TRBD1 (6 bases). Germline CDR1 and CDR2: SGHTA and FQGTGA. CDR3 length: 13 residues. The germline V and J ends were trimmed by 4 bases and 9 bases, with 13 bases remaining between them. The CDR3 nucleotides are TGTGCCAGCAGCTCCCAACAGGGTACTGAGCAGTTCTTC. Encoded protein: CASSSQQGTEQFF.

The rearrangement links TRBV9 to TRBJ2-1; maybe TRBD2 (7 bases). V lost 6 bases and J lost 2, with 15 bases in between. The germline gives CDR1 SGDLS, CDR2 YYNGEE. CDR3 length: 15 residues. CDR3 amino acids: CASTPRGGAYNEQFF. In DNA, the CDR3 is TGTGCCAGCACCCCGAGGGGGGGGGCCTACAATGAGCAGTTCTTC.

The chain combines TRBV18 with TRBJ1-5; D unclear. CDR3 length: 13 amino acids. The V gene's germline CDR1 is KGHSH and CDR2 LQKENI. V dropped 2 bases and J dropped 5 bases, with 7 bases sitting between them. This CDR3 is CASSPTEHQPQHF. CDR3 nucleotides: TGTGCCAGCTCACCAACAGAACATCAGCCCCAGCATTTT.

The CDR3 here is CASSQVVAFSNEQFF. DNA of the CDR3: TGCGCCAGCAGCCAAGTAGTAGCTTTTTCCAATGAGCAGTTCTTC. The chain couples TRBV4-3 to TRBJ2-1; D is ambiguous. CDR3 length: 15 amino acids. V lost 1 base and J lost 6, with 13 bases in between. Per the germline V gene, CDR1 is LGHNA and CDR2 is YSLEER.

The J gene is TRBJ2-2, the V gene TRBV9; 10 nucleotides align to TRBD1. Trimming at V came to 2 bases and at J to 6 bases, leaving 4 bases not matched to a gene. CDR1 is SGDLS and CDR2 is YYNGEE in the germline V gene. The CDR3 extends over 15 amino acids. The DNA for the CDR3 is TGTGCCAGCAGCGTGGGGACAGGGGTGGCCGGGGAGCTGTTTTTT. It translates to CASSVGTGVAGELFF.

For the CDR3, the DNA is TGTGCCAGCTCACAGTCCAGGGAATCTGGAAACACCATATATTTT. It encodes CASSQSRESGNTIYF. The rearrangement links TRBV18 to TRBJ1-3, with a tentative D call TRBD1 (5 bases). The CDR3 loop spans 15 amino acids. The V gene lost 4 bases and the J gene lost 1 base, with 11 bases spanning the gap. CDR1 and CDR2 from the germline V gene are KGHSH and LQKENI.

In its sample, this clone was seen once. The CDR3 nucleotides are TGTGCCAGCAGTTCTCAGGGGGCGCGGAACACTGAAGCTTTCTTT. This codes for CASSSQGARNTEAFF. The rearrangement links TRBV6-5 to TRBJ1-1; 8 bases are a match to TRBD1. Germline V lookup: CDR1 MNHEY, CDR2 SVGAGI. The CDR3 covers 15 residues. Germline trimming cut 4 bases from V and 1 base from J; bases unmatched to any gene: 5.

The V and J genes are TRBV15 and TRBJ2-5, with TRBD1 matching 7 bases. The V gene end was trimmed by 1 base and the J gene end by 4 bases; junction bases not matched to a gene: 12. The CDR3 contains 17 residues. CDR1 LNHNV and CDR2 YYDKDF come from the germline V gene (reference sequence). The CDR3 bases are TGTGCCACCAGCAGAGGAGGGGGCAAGAAGGTAGGAGAGACCCAGTACTTC. Protein: CATSRGGGKKVGETQYF.

This sequence joins TRBV5-6 and TRBJ1-6, with a tentative D call TRBD1 (6 bases). The CDR3 contains 17 residues. Germline V gene data show CDR1 as SGHDT and CDR2 as YYEEEE. Trimming took off 4 bases at V and 0 bases at J, with 14 bases between the two ends. CDR3 sequence: CASSLSKGGSYNSPLHF. The CDR3 nucleotides read TGTGCCAGCAGCCTCTCTAAAGGGGGCTCCTATAATTCACCCCTCCACTTT.

This rearrangement joins TRBV19 to TRBJ2-7; D possibly corresponds to TRBD2 (5 bases). V gave up 3 bases and J gave up 0 bases, with 12 bases separating them. This CDR3 has 15 residues. Germline CDR1 is LNHDA and CDR2 is SQIVND (reference sequence). CDR3 nucleotides: TGTGCCAGTAGTATTTTCCCGGGAATCTCCTACGAGCAGTACTTC. Protein product: CASSIFPGISYEQYF.

The V call is TRBV27, the J call TRBJ2-5, with 10 bases that match TRBD2. This CDR3 contains 13 residues. V dropped 8 bases and J dropped 3; count of bases not matched to a gene: 3. From germline, CDR1 is MNHEY and CDR2 SMNVEV (reference sequence). CDR3 loop: CASQRGGKETQYF. The CDR3 region has the DNA TGTGCCAGCCAGCGGGGGGGAAAAGAGACCCAGTACTTC.

The rearrangement links TRBV10-3 to TRBJ1-4; D is possibly TRBD1 (6 bases). Germline V CDR1 and CDR2: ENHRY, SYGVKD. V lost 4 bases and J 6 bases, leaving 15 bases between the germline ends. CDR3 size: 15 residues. The CDR3 DNA follows: TGTGCCATCAGTGGCGAGGCAGGGGTAGATGAAAAACTGTTTTTT. Its protein product is CAISGEAGVDEKLFF.

Of note for this clone: The same CDR3 is also encoded by other DNA sequences in this sample. This chain connects TRBV3-1 (or the pseudogene TRBV3-2) to TRBJ1-2; D call uncertain. The CDR3 is 12 amino acids. V dropped 4 bases and J dropped 5 bases, with 8 bases sitting between them. CDR1 and CDR2 from the germline V gene are LGHDT and YNNKEL (reference sequence). The CDR3 protein is CASSPTGYGYTF. The CDR3 nucleotides read TGTGCCAGCAGCCCCACGGGTTATGGCTACACCTTC.

The chain links TRBV27 to TRBJ2-2, with TRBD1 identical over 7 bases. The CDR3 sequence is 19 residues long. Looked up from germline, CDR1 is MNHEY and CDR2 is SMNVEV (reference sequence). V gave up 0 bases and J gave up 1 base; unmatched junction bases: 11. CDR3 loop: CASSLSKRSGTENTGELFF. Written as DNA, the CDR3 is TGTGCCAGCAGTTTATCTAAAAGGTCCGGGACAGAGAACACCGGGGAGCTGTTTTTT.

The chain combines TRBV5-6 with TRBJ2-5; D is possibly TRBD1 (6 bases). The CDR3 extends over 12 amino acids. Germline CDR1 SGHDT, CDR2 YYEEEE. The V end was cut by 3 bases, the J end by 5 bases, with 8 bases between. For the CDR3, the DNA is TGTGCCAGCAGCTGGCAGGGGGAGACCCAGTACTTC. It specifies CASSWQGETQYF.

The rearrangement joins TRBV9 to TRBJ1-6, with D perhaps TRBD1 (5 bases). CDR1 and CDR2 from the germline V gene are SGDLS and YYNGEE. The germline V and J ends were trimmed by 0 bases and 9 bases, with 13 bases remaining between them. The length of the CDR3 is 15 residues. This CDR3 is CASSVDSGLGSPLHF. Here the CDR3 DNA reads TGTGCCAGCAGCGTAGATTCAGGGCTCGGTTCACCCCTCCACTTT.

The table lists this clone with a count of one. This chain joins TRBV7-2 and TRBJ2-1, with D possibly matching TRBD2 (6 bases). The CDR3 is made up of 14 amino acids. V was pared by 2 bases and J by 6 bases, with 11 bases between. CDR1 is SGHTA and CDR2 is FQGNSA in the germline V gene. DNA for the CDR3: TGTGCCAGCAGCTTACTATTCGGGGGCAATGAGCAGTTCTTC. Translation gives CASSLLFGGNEQFF.

The genes are TRBV5-1 and TRBJ2-7; 11 bases align to TRBD2. CDR1 and CDR2 (germline): SGHRS, YFSETQ. This CDR3 is built from 15 residues. The V segment lost 0 bases and the J segment 4 bases; nucleotides outside the gene matches: 3. The CDR3 loop is CASSLDSGGDYEQYF. The CDR3, as DNA: TGCGCCAGCAGCTTGGATAGCGGGGGGGATTACGAGCAGTACTTC. Full variable domain (missing parts from reference TRBV5-1 and TRBJ2-7): KAGVTQTPRYLIKTRGQQVTLSCSPISGHRSVSWYQQTPGQGLQFLFEYFSETQRNKGNFPGRFSGRQFSNSRSEMNVSTLELGDSALYLCASSLDSGGDYEQYFGPGTRLTVT.

This chain uses TRBV13 with TRBJ1-2; D possibly corresponds to TRBD1 (6 bases). The germline V and J ends were trimmed by 5 bases and 4 bases, with 14 bases remaining between them. Germline V gene lookup returns CDR1 PRHDT and CDR2 FYEKMQ (reference sequence). The CDR3 extends over 14 amino acids. CDR3 sequence reads: CASSAQGRVYGYTF. The CDR3, as DNA: TGTGCCAGCAGCGCACAGGGTAGGGTCTATGGCTACACCTTC.

This clone has just one count. This chain connects TRBV7-3 to TRBJ2-1, with 11 bases fitting TRBD2. V was pared by 2 bases and J by 3 bases, with 0 bases of the junction left unmatched. CDR3 length: 15 residues. Germline V gene data show CDR1 as SGHTA and CDR2 as FQGTGA. The CDR3 region has the DNA TGTGCCAGCAGCTTAGGACTAGCGGGCTACAATGAGCAGTTCTTC. Amino acid sequence: CASSLGLAGYNEQFF.

This clone was observed a handful of times. The rearrangement uses TRBV7-3 and TRBJ1-2; D possibly corresponds to TRBD1 (5 bases). CDR1 SGHTA and CDR2 FQGTGA come from the germline V gene. The CDR3 contains 15 residues. V was clipped by 4 bases and J by 4 bases, with 16 bases between them. The CDR3 nucleotides read TGTGCCAGCAGCTCCAACCCAGGGTCCCCCTATGGCTACACCTTC. Translated, it gives CASSSNPGSPYGYTF.

This clone was observed a single time. This chain links TRBV14 with TRBJ2-5; TRBD1 might be the D (5 bases). CDR1 and CDR2 (germline): SGHDN, FVKESK. V shed 2 bases and J shed 7 bases, with 14 bases lying between them. The CDR3 sequence is 14 residues long. CDR3 bases: TGTGCCAGCAGCCAACAGCAGGGTTTGGTGACCCAGTACTTC. Translated: CASSQQQGLVTQYF.

The CDR3 DNA reads as TGTGCCAGCAGCCAAGATCGCAGGGAAGAGACCCAGTACTTC. This codes for CASSQDRREETQYF. J is TRBJ2-5 and V is TRBV4-2, with D possibly being TRBD1 (5 bases). This CDR3 has 14 residues. Between the trimmed V and J ends, which lost 0 bases and 3 bases, there was a span of 8 bases. Germline assignment: CDR1 LGHNA and CDR2 YNFKEQ.

V and J are TRBV7-2 and TRBJ2-5; TRBD2 agrees at 11 bases. Germline lookup yields CDR1 SGHTA and CDR2 FQGNSA. J was trimmed by 5 bases and V by 3 bases; bases with no gene match: 17. This CDR3 region has 19 residues. The CDR3: CASSFPLLSGGALQETQYF. In nucleotides, the CDR3 is TGTGCCAGCAGCTTTCCCCTCCTTAGCGGGGGGGCCCTTCAGGAGACCCAGTACTTC.